Below are 32 T cell receptor beta chains sequenced from a single sample in a study of vaccination effects on CD4 cells after COVID-19. What these receptors recognize is not known. Antigen-specific CD4+ T cells were expanded with viral peptide pools in the ViraFEST assay before sequencing. Upon completion of more than 9 days in culture, CD4+ T cells were isolated. Assay used: immunoSEQ multiplex PCR; TCRdb lists only in-frame clones, some missing. The sample consists of about 11,000 clones, about 74% of them appearing once. Sequenced here: CD4+ T cells from PBMCs cultured with HCoV-229E spike peptides, sampled before COVID-19 vaccination. The receptors were gathered from a human donor who received a COVID-19 vaccine.

This clone was seen more than once but under ten times. CDR3 residues: CASNPYTGQSLHF. The CDR3 DNA reads as TGTGCCAGCAATCCCTATACGGGACAAAGTCTCCACTTT. This chain connects TRBV2 to TRBJ1-6; D perhaps matches TRBD1 (6 bases). V dropped 7 bases and J dropped 16 bases, with 20 bases sitting between them. Germline V lookup: CDR1 SNHLY, CDR2 FYNNEI. The CDR3 loop spans 13 amino acids.

The chain couples TRBV27 to TRBJ2-3, with D uncertain. V was cut by 6 bases and J by 7 bases, with 14 bases left in between. In germline, CDR1 is MNHEY, CDR2 SMNVEV (reference sequence). The CDR3 length is 13 residues. The CDR3 loop is CASRVGVFYTQYF. The CDR3 nucleotides are TGTGCCAGCAGGGTTGGGGTATTTTATACGCAGTATTTT.

The gene calls are TRBV3-1 (or the pseudogene TRBV3-2) and TRBJ1-2; TRBD1 matches at 7 bases. From germline, CDR1 is LGHDT and CDR2 YNNKEL (reference sequence). The CDR3 has 14 residues. With V trimmed by 1 base and J by 4 bases, 3 bases remained unmatched. In nucleotides, the CDR3 is TGTGCCAGCAGCCAAGCGGGGACAGTCTATGGCTACACCTTC. It codes for CASSQAGTVYGYTF.

In its sample, this clone was seen a few times. V gene TRBV6-1 combines with J gene TRBJ1-6; no reliable D call. This CDR3 region has 14 residues. V was clipped by 0 bases and J by 7 bases, with 7 bases between them. The germline CDR1 and CDR2 sequences are MNHNS and SASEGT. CDR3 protein: CASSEAGINSPLHF. The CDR3 DNA is TGTGCCAGCAGTGAAGCGGGGATCAATTCACCCCTCCACTTT.

Here the CDR3 reads CASSQDRREKLFF. Written as DNA, the CDR3 is TGCGCCAGCAGCCAAGATCGCAGGGAAAAACTGTTTTTT. The chain is built from TRBV4-3 and TRBJ1-4; D is undetermined. CDR1 LGHNA and CDR2 YSLEER come from the germline V gene. The CDR3 length is 13 residues. Deletions cut 0 bases from V and 8 bases from J, with 7 bases between.

This clone occurred once. V is TRBV25-1 and J is TRBJ1-1; possibly TRBD1 for D (6 bases). CDR1 and CDR2 from the germline V gene are MGHDK and SYGVNS. V shed 7 bases and J shed 5 bases, with 20 bases lying between them. The CDR3 has 15 residues. CDR3 nucleotides: TGTGCCAGCACTTTCCCTAAACAGGGAAGGACTGAAGCTTTCTTT. Amino acids: CASTFPKQGRTEAFF.

This chain links TRBV12-5 with TRBJ2-1, with D possibly TRBD2 on 5 matching bases. The germline V gene has CDR1 LGHNT and CDR2 FRNRAP. This CDR3 has 13 amino acids. V lost 7 bases, J lost 7 bases, and 14 bases lay in between. DNA for the CDR3: TGTGCTAGTGTCGACGGGGTTAAGAATGAGCAGTTCTTC. Translated: CASVDGVKNEQFF. Full variable domain (rest looked up from reference TRBV12-5 and TRBJ2-1): DARVTQTPRHKVTEMGQEVTMRCQPILGHNTVFWYRQTMMQGLELLAYFRNRAPLDDSGMPKDRFSAEMPDATLATLKIQPSEPRDSAVYFCASVDGVKNEQFFGPGTRLTVL.

The chain joins TRBV11-3 to TRBJ1-1; D is perhaps TRBD1 (5 bases). Trimming shortened V by 5 bases and J by 2 bases, and 12 bases separated the two germline ends. Per the germline V gene, CDR1 is SGHNT and CDR2 is YENEEA. The CDR3 totals 14 residues. CDR3 sequence reads: CASSPRGSNTEAFF. CDR3 DNA: TGTGCCAGCAGCCCTAGGGGCAGCAACACTGAAGCTTTCTTT.

This clone appeared once. The chain recombines TRBV30 with TRBJ1-5; 8 positions match TRBD1. CDR3 length equals 15 residues. The V gene's germline CDR1 is GTSNPN and CDR2 SVGIG (reference sequence). J gave up 5 bases and V 0 bases, and 6 bases lay outside the gene matches. Written as DNA, the CDR3 is TGTGCCTGGAGTGTATTACAGGGGGTTCATCAGCCCCAGCATTTT. It encodes CAWSVLQGVHQPQHF.

The table lists this clone with a count of one. This chain connects TRBV10-1 to TRBJ2-3, with D perhaps TRBD2 (5 bases). The germline V gene has CDR1 WNHNN and CDR2 SYGVQD (reference sequence). Between the trimmed V and J ends, which lost 1 base and 6 bases, there was a span of 26 bases. The CDR3 length is 19 residues. The CDR3 nucleotides are TGCGCCAGCAGTGAGTTCGAGGAGAACATTAGCGTACTAGGGGATACGCAGTATTTT. Encoded protein: CASSEFEENISVLGDTQYF.

The chain combines TRBV5-1 with TRBJ2-3; 7 nucleotides match TRBD1. This CDR3 region has 15 residues. The germline CDR1 and CDR2 sequences are SGHRS and YFSETQ. V shed 2 bases and J 2 bases; nucleotides not matched to a gene: 5. The CDR3: CASSLGTALTDTQYF. The CDR3 nucleotides are TGCGCCAGCAGCTTAGGGACAGCACTCACAGATACGCAGTATTTT.

The genes are TRBV2 and TRBJ1-1; TRBD1 matches 8 bases. V dropped 4 bases and J dropped 7; count of bases not matched to a gene: 8. The length of the CDR3 is 14 residues. CDR1 and CDR2 (germline): SNHLY, FYNNEI. CDR3 region: CASSAQDRADEAFF. CDR3 nucleotide sequence: TGTGCCAGCAGTGCCCAGGACAGGGCTGATGAAGCTTTCTTT.

This chain connects TRBV15 to TRBJ1-2, with 10 positions matching TRBD1. The CDR3 sequence is 14 residues long. The ends lost 8 bases at V and 2 bases at J; junction bases unmatched: 5. Looked up from germline, CDR1 is LNHNV and CDR2 is YYDKDF (reference sequence). Here the CDR3 DNA reads TGTGCCACCCGCCCGGACAGGGGGAACTATGGCTACACCTTC. Protein product: CATRPDRGNYGYTF.

This clone was detected only once. The V and J genes are TRBV27 and TRBJ1-2; tentative D call: TRBD1 (5 bases). The CDR3 length is 13 residues. CDR1 is MNHEY, CDR2 SMNVEV, per germline (reference sequence). Trimming shortened V by 8 bases and J by 8 bases, and 18 bases separated the two germline ends. The CDR3 here is CASGDTGAWGYTF. In nucleotides, the CDR3 is TGTGCCAGCGGCGATACAGGTGCTTGGGGCTACACCTTC.

The V and J genes are TRBV5-1 and TRBJ1-3, with D uncertain. The germline V and J ends were trimmed by 0 bases and 3 bases, with 7 bases remaining between them. The CDR3 spans 14 residues. Germline V lookup: CDR1 SGHRS, CDR2 YFSETQ. CDR3 in DNA: TGCGCCAGCAGCTTGGCAGGAGGTGGAAACACCATATATTTT. It specifies CASSLAGGGNTIYF.

V usage is TRBV19 and J usage is TRBJ1-2; tentatively, D is TRBD1 (5 bases). Looked up from germline, CDR1 is LNHDA and CDR2 is SQIVND (reference sequence). The CDR3 covers 12 residues. Trimming pared 5 bases from V and 5 bases from J, leaving 9 bases between. CDR3 in amino acids: CASSRSGYGYTF. For the CDR3, the DNA is TGTGCCAGTAGTCGCTCAGGGTATGGCTACACCTTC.

The J gene is TRBJ1-6, the V gene TRBV7-2; possibly TRBD1 for D (5 bases). The CDR3 contains 18 residues. Germline V CDR1 and CDR2: SGHTA, FQGNSA. V was clipped by 5 bases and J by 3 bases, with 20 bases between them. The CDR3 DNA reads as TGTGCCAGCAGCCCCCCCAGGGCAGGGAGAATCTATAATTCACCCCTCCACTTT. It translates to CASSPPRAGRIYNSPLHF.

This chain links TRBV10-3 with TRBJ2-2; 8 nucleotides align to TRBD1. After removal of 3 bases from V and 2 bases from J, the junction contained 5 bases not matched to a gene. Germline V gene lookup returns CDR1 ENHRY and CDR2 SYGVKD. The CDR3 length is 16 residues. The CDR3 bases are TGTGCCATCAGTGATTTTACAGGGGGTAACACCGGGGAGCTGTTTTTT. Amino acid sequence: CAISDFTGGNTGELFF.

The chain carries TRBV24-1 and TRBJ2-1; D uncertain. CDR1 is KGHDR and CDR2 is SFDVKD in the germline V gene. The CDR3 is 13 amino acids. The germline V and J ends were trimmed by 7 bases and 2 bases, with 8 bases remaining between them. The DNA for the CDR3 is TGTGCCACCAGCACGTTTGCCTACAATGAGCAGTTCTTC. It translates to CATSTFAYNEQFF.

The rearrangement joins TRBV30 to TRBJ2-1; unclear D gene. CDR1 is GTSNPN and CDR2 is SVGIG in the germline V gene (reference sequence). This CDR3 is 14 amino acids long. V gave up 0 bases and J gave up 4 bases, with 10 bases separating them. CDR3: CAWSVGGVYNEQFF. As DNA, the CDR3 is TGTGCCTGGAGTGTGGGTGGGGTATACAATGAGCAGTTCTTC.

This clone was counted once. The chain uses TRBV5-8 and TRBJ2-1, with TRBD2 matching over 13 bases. Germline CDR1 SGHTS, CDR2 YDEGEE. V trimming: 4 bases; J trimming: 8 bases; junction bases outside the gene matches: 9. The CDR3 length is 16 residues. The DNA of the CDR3 is TGTGCCAGCAGCCCAACGGGACTAGCGGGAAGGGATGAGCAGTTCTTC. Translation gives CASSPTGLAGRDEQFF.

A few counts support this clone. The chain employs TRBV3-1 (or the pseudogene TRBV3-2) and TRBJ2-1; no definite D call. Trimming took off 1 base at V and 4 bases at J, with 5 bases between the two ends. The CDR3 runs 13 residues. Germline CDR1 reads LGHDT; CDR2 reads YNNKEL (reference sequence). CDR3 sequence (DNA): TGTGCCAGCAGCCAAGCCCAGTACAATGAGCAGTTCTTC. Residues: CASSQAQYNEQFF.

The chain recombines TRBV10-3 with TRBJ2-1, with 12 bases aligning to TRBD2. Germline loops: CDR1 ENHRY, CDR2 SYGVKD. This CDR3 contains 14 residues. Trimming at V came to 11 bases and at J to 7 bases, leaving 9 bases not matched to a gene. CDR3 in DNA: TGTGCCCAGGCCAGGACTAGCGGGAATAATGAGCAGTTCTTC. Its translation: CAQARTSGNNEQFF.

The chain is built from TRBV29-1 and TRBJ2-3; 15 nucleotides align to TRBD2. The CDR3 is 17 amino acids. Germline CDR1 and CDR2: SQVTM and ANQGSEA. V was pared by 5 bases and J by 6 bases, with 12 bases of the junction left unmatched. CDR3 nucleotide sequence: TGCAGCGTTTACGGGACTAGCGGGGGGTTAGGTTGGGATACGCAGTATTTT. This encodes CSVYGTSGGLGWDTQYF.

V is TRBV20-1 and J is TRBJ2-7; D is ambiguous. The CDR3 has 10 residues. CDR1 is DFQATT, CDR2 SNEGSKA, per germline (reference sequence). CDR3 coding DNA: TGCAGCGGGCGGCTTGACGAGCAGTACTTC. This encodes CSGRLDEQYF.

This clone turned up a few times. The rearrangement joins TRBV7-9 to TRBJ1-2, with D maybe TRBD1 (6 bases). Germline loops: CDR1 SEHNR, CDR2 FQNEAQ (reference sequence). CDR3 size: 13 residues. V was trimmed by 5 bases and J by 6 bases, leaving 13 bases between them. The chain's CDR3 is CASSITGLDGYTF. CDR3 DNA: TGTGCCAGCAGCATTACAGGGTTGGATGGCTACACCTTC.

V gene TRBV12-3 or TRBV12-4 combines with J gene TRBJ1-1; D is unclear. Trimming left V 9 bases short and J 2 bases short, with 13 bases between. This CDR3 region has 13 residues. The CDR3 is CASSTKGNTEAFF. The CDR3 DNA reads as TGTGCCAGTTCGACGAAGGGTAACACTGAAGCTTTCTTT.

The CDR3 protein is CASSRAGSAGYTF. CDR3 bases: TGTGCCAGCAGCCGCGCCGGGTCCGCTGGCTACACCTTC. This chain joins TRBV7-9 and TRBJ1-2; no firm D call. CDR1 SEHNR and CDR2 FQNEAQ come from the germline V gene (reference sequence). Trimming removed 5 bases at V and 7 bases at J, with 14 bases between. This CDR3 spans 13 amino acids.

The chain uses TRBV18 and TRBJ2-2; a weak D match, TRBD2 (7 bases). This CDR3 has 16 amino acids. V shed 6 bases and J shed 2 bases, with 16 bases lying between them. CDR1 is KGHSH, CDR2 LQKENI, per germline. CDR3 sequence: CASSRQSGGNTGELFF. For the CDR3, the DNA is TGTGCCAGCTCCAGGCAGTCGGGGGGCAACACCGGGGAGCTGTTTTTT.

The rearrangement links TRBV19 to TRBJ1-5, with D uncertain. Per the germline V gene, CDR1 is LNHDA and CDR2 is SQIVND (reference sequence). V lost 5 bases to trimming and J lost 1 base, with 15 bases between them. This CDR3 contains 16 residues. CDR3 in amino acids: CASSRQTLLSNQPQHF. The CDR3 region has the DNA TGTGCCAGTAGTCGGCAGACGCTATTGAGCAATCAGCCCCAGCATTTT.

This clone came up a few times. The chain recombines TRBV27 with TRBJ2-7; D might be TRBD1 (5 bases). The germline V gene has CDR1 MNHEY and CDR2 SMNVEV (reference sequence). The CDR3 is made up of 17 amino acids. V was clipped by 6 bases and J by 0 bases, with 21 bases between them. The CDR3 here is CASSSKGVAARSYEQYF. In DNA, the CDR3 is TGTGCCAGCAGCTCTAAAGGGGTTGCGGCTCGCTCCTACGAGCAGTACTTC.

The V gene is TRBV9, the J gene TRBJ2-5, with D tentatively TRBD2 (7 bases). The CDR3 sequence is 17 residues long. The V end lost 2 bases, the J end lost 2 bases, and 19 bases lay between the germline ends. Germline CDR1 SGDLS, CDR2 YYNGEE. In DNA form, the CDR3 reads TGTGCCAGCAGCGTCTGGGGGAGGGGGGCGGTGCAAGAGACCCAGTACTTC. This translates into CASSVWGRGAVQETQYF.